This T cell receptor beta chain was obtained from a study of T cell changes during pregnancy in multiple sclerosis. Trimming took 6 bases from V and 5 from J; bases not matched to a gene: 11. This CDR3 is built from 15 residues. Germline V lookup: CDR1 SGHVS, CDR2 FQNEAQ. This clone has just one count. The table came from immunoSEQ multiplex PCR; TCRdb's copy has only in-frame clones and leaves some out. The sample carries tens of thousands of clones, 92% recorded once. This TCR was recovered from a female donor with multiple sclerosis, enrolled in a pregnancy study. V usage is TRBV7-8 and J usage is TRBJ2-3; 7 bases match TRBD2. This sample comprised CD4+ T cells from peripheral blood mononuclear cells, obtained after pregnancy. The CDR3 reads CASSPAGRGGDTQYF. DNA of the CDR3: TGTGCCAGCAGTCCCGCGGGGAGGGGAGGAGATACGCAGTATTTT.